These 10 T cell receptor beta chains were all obtained from the same sample, sequenced in a study of blood T cell repertoires in COVID-19 (dated by TCRdb to about 2020). Library prep was done by the immunoSEQ multiplex PCR assay. TCRdb limited this immuneACCESS table to in-frame rearrangements with V and J called. A share of clones is missing; checked studies link under half to unresolved V genes, and the rest is unexplained. The sample includes 410,000 or so clones, with roughly 89% observed a single time. Clones ranked in the top ten supply over 1.1% of the sample. Sequencing was carried out using peripheral blood. These receptors originate from a woman under 40 with active or convalescent COVID-19.

The genes are TRBV27 and TRBJ1-6, with a weak D call TRBD1 (6 bases). The CDR3 loop spans 16 amino acids. Germline V lookup: CDR1 MNHEY, CDR2 SMNVEV (reference sequence). V lost 3 bases and J lost 5, with 14 bases in between. The CDR3 nucleotides are TGTGCCAGCAGTTTTGGGGGGGCAAGCCATAATTCACCCCTCCACTTT. Encoded protein: CASSFGGASHNSPLHF.

This chain connects TRBV20-1 to TRBJ1-5; the D gene is possibly TRBD1 (6 bases). Trimming shortened V by 3 bases and J by 5 bases, and 11 bases separated the two germline ends. This CDR3 has 13 amino acids. The germline V gene has CDR1 DFQATT and CDR2 SNEGSKA (reference sequence). The CDR3 bases are TGCAGTGCTAGTTTACAGGGTGATCAGCCCCAGCATTTT. It is translated as CSASLQGDQPQHF.

In its sample, this clone was seen a few times. The chain carries TRBV9 and TRBJ1-1, with D perhaps TRBD1 (5 bases). V lost 2 bases to trimming and J lost 4 bases, with 9 bases between them. The CDR3 extends over 13 amino acids. Germline CDR1 and CDR2: SGDLS and YYNGEE. The CDR3 DNA reads TGTGCCAGCAGCGTTGGAGGGACCACTGAAGCTTTCTTT. This codes for CASSVGGTTEAFF.

This rearrangement joins TRBV11-2 to TRBJ1-1; D unclear. Germline lookup yields CDR1 SGHAT and CDR2 FQNNGV. This CDR3 spans 14 amino acids. Trimming took 2 bases from V and 0 from J, leaving 7 bases between them. CDR3 amino acids: CASSLSRMNTEAFF. The CDR3 DNA is TGTGCCAGCAGCTTAAGCAGGATGAACACTGAAGCTTTCTTT.

The gene calls are TRBV6-5 and TRBJ1-5, with a tentative D call TRBD1 (5 bases). The ends were cut back, 4 bases at V and 4 bases at J, with 11 bases in the middle. Germline CDR1 and CDR2: MNHEY and SVGAGI. This CDR3 region has 14 residues. The CDR3 coding sequence is TGTGCCAGCAGTTGGGTACGGGGGAATCAGCCCCAGCATTTT. Amino acids: CASSWVRGNQPQHF.

The chain recombines TRBV10-3 with TRBJ1-1, with a possible D match to TRBD1 (5 bases). CDR3 length: 13 amino acids. V was cut by 7 bases and J by 5 bases, with 14 bases left in between. From germline, CDR1 is ENHRY and CDR2 SYGVKD. DNA of the CDR3: TGTGCCATCAATCTAGGACAAGGGACTGAAGCTTTCTTT. Protein: CAINLGQGTEAFF.

V gene TRBV3-1 (or the pseudogene TRBV3-2) combines with J gene TRBJ2-4, with 11 bases matching TRBD2. J lost 0 bases, V lost 1 base, and 5 bases had no gene match. The germline V gene encodes CDR1 LGHDT and CDR2 YNNKEL (reference sequence). This CDR3 region has 18 residues. The CDR3: CASSQGSGGALAKNIQYF. The CDR3 nucleotides read TGTGCCAGCAGCCAAGGTAGCGGGGGGGCTCTAGCCAAAAACATTCAGTACTTC.

The gene calls are TRBV2 and TRBJ1-3; D might be TRBD1 (6 bases). The length of the CDR3 is 14 residues. Germline V lookup: CDR1 SNHLY, CDR2 FYNNEI. Trimming removed 4 bases at V and 5 bases at J, with 12 bases between. CDR3 loop: CASSVQGWRNTIYF. The CDR3 nucleotides read TGTGCCAGCAGTGTGCAGGGGTGGAGAAACACCATATATTTT.

This chain uses TRBV27 with TRBJ1-2; 7 nucleotides agree with TRBD1. Germline CDR1 reads MNHEY; CDR2 reads SMNVEV (reference sequence). This CDR3 comprises 15 residues. V gave up 3 bases and J gave up 1 base; unmatched junction bases: 5. Written as DNA, the CDR3 is TGTGCCAGCAGTTTCTTGGACAGGCTTAACTATGGCTACACCTTC. Encoded protein: CASSFLDRLNYGYTF.

The chain joins TRBV6-5 to TRBJ1-5, with D tentatively TRBD1 (5 bases). Germline V CDR1 and CDR2: MNHEY, SVGAGI. V shed 6 bases and J shed 0 bases, with 12 bases lying between them. CDR3 length: 15 amino acids. The CDR3 DNA reads as TGTGCCAGCAGGCCCGGAGGGACTAGCAATCAGCCCCAGCATTTT. Its translation: CASRPGGTSNQPQHF.